Listed below are T cell receptor beta chains from one sample, sequenced in a study of T-cell reconstitution after alpha-beta-depleted transplantation in children. Each CDR3 protein gets one entry after TCRdb re-called the PCR reads with MiXCR. This sample has approximately 250,000 distinct CDR3 sequences, with 20% to 30% found just once. The source was PBMCs, collected before TCRalphabeta/CD19-depleted stem cell transplant. The receptors shown here come from a girl aged 2 to 9 with Fanconi anemia, due to receive a stem cell transplant. Each CDR3 is given with its conserved first and last residue. D genes are given only for firm matches. The size entry is marked missing in some rows and otherwise reads once, few, many or a size class.

cdr3_aa: CASSQERSSFGADTQYF
cdr3_nt: TGTGCCAGCAGCCAAGAACGATCAAGCTTCGGGGCAGATACGCAGTATTTT
clone_size: many
v_call: TRBV14
d_call: .
j_call: TRBJ2-3

cdr3_aa: CASSFASGVGETQYF
cdr3_nt: TGTGCCAGCAGTTTCGCCAGCGGGGTTGGGGAGACCCAGTACTTC
clone_size: many
v_call: TRBV27
d_call: TRBD2
j_call: TRBJ2-5

cdr3_aa: CSVEEPGARGYTF
cdr3_nt: TGCAGCGTTGAAGAGCCAGGGGCGCGCGGCTACACCTTC
clone_size: many
v_call: TRBV29-1
d_call: .
j_call: TRBJ1-2

cdr3_aa: CSALGSGSSMGYTF
cdr3_nt: TGCAGCGCTTTGGGCTCAGGGAGCTCTATGGGCTACACCTTC
clone_size: .
v_call: TRBV29-1
d_call: .
j_call: TRBJ1-2

cdr3_aa: CASRVGLMNTEAFF
cdr3_nt: TGCGCCAGCAGGGTAGGTCTTATGAACACTGAAGCTTTCTTT
clone_size: .
v_call: TRBV10-2
d_call: .
j_call: TRBJ1-1

cdr3_aa: CASSQDSPGYNEQFF
cdr3_nt: TGTGCCAGCAGCCAAGATTCTCCGGGCTACAATGAGCAGTTCTTC
clone_size: many
v_call: TRBV4-2
d_call: .
j_call: TRBJ2-1

cdr3_aa: CATSDPRQGTYEQYF
cdr3_nt: TGTGCCACCAGCGATCCCCGACAGGGAACCTACGAGCAGTACTTC
clone_size: few
v_call: TRBV24-1
d_call: TRBD1
j_call: TRBJ2-7

cdr3_aa: CSASFRVAGDEQFF
cdr3_nt: TGCAGTGCTAGCTTCCGAGTAGCGGGGGATGAGCAGTTCTTC
clone_size: .
v_call: TRBV20-1
d_call: TRBD2
j_call: TRBJ2-1

cdr3_aa: CASSLPTGRPDTQYF
cdr3_nt: TGTGCCAGCAGTTTACCGACAGGCAGGCCAGATACGCAGTATTTT
clone_size: many
v_call: TRBV6-5
d_call: .
j_call: TRBJ2-3

cdr3_aa: CASSLEDPSYEQYF
cdr3_nt: TGCGCCAGCAGCTTAGAAGACCCGTCCTACGAGCAGTACTTC
clone_size: .
v_call: TRBV5-1
d_call: .
j_call: TRBJ2-7

cdr3_aa: CASRSGVKEETQYF
cdr3_nt: TGTGCCAGCAGGAGCGGGGTCAAAGAAGAGACCCAGTACTTC
clone_size: .
v_call: TRBV11-3
d_call: TRBD2
j_call: TRBJ2-5

cdr3_aa: CATSDRQVLHNEQFF
cdr3_nt: TGTGCCACCAGCGACCGACAGGTTCTACACAATGAGCAGTTCTTC
clone_size: many
v_call: TRBV15
d_call: .
j_call: TRBJ2-1

cdr3_aa: CSVDLNPYEQYF
cdr3_nt: TGCAGCGTTGATTTAAACCCCTACGAGCAGTACTTC
clone_size: few
v_call: TRBV29-1
d_call: .
j_call: TRBJ2-7

cdr3_aa: CASSYSISARNQANYGYTF
cdr3_nt: TGTGCCAGCAGTTACTCGATTTCTGCCAGGAACCAAGCTAACTATGGCTACACCTTC
clone_size: few
v_call: TRBV6-2/TRBV6-3
d_call: .
j_call: TRBJ1-2

cdr3_aa: CSVRDRTSGYSYEQYF
cdr3_nt: TGCAGCGTTCGGGACAGGACTAGCGGGTACTCCTACGAGCAGTACTTC
clone_size: .
v_call: TRBV29-1
d_call: TRBD2
j_call: TRBJ2-7